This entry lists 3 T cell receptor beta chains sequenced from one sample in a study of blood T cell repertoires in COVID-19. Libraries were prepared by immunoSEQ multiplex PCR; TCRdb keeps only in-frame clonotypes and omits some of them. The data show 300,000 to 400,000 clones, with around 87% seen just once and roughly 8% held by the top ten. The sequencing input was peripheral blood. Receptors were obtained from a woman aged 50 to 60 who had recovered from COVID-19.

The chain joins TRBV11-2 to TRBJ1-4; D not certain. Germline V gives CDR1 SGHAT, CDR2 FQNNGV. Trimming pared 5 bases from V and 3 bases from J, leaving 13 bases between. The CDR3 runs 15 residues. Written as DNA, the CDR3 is TGTGCCAGCAGCCCCCGGACGGGAGCTAATGAAAAACTGTTTTTT. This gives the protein CASSPRTGANEKLFF.

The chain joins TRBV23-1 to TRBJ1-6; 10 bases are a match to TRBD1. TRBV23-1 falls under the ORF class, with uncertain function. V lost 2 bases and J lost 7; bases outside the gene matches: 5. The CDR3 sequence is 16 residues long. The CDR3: CASSQPGTGENSPLHF. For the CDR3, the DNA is TGCGCCAGCAGTCAACCCGGGACAGGGGAGAATTCACCCCTCCACTTT.

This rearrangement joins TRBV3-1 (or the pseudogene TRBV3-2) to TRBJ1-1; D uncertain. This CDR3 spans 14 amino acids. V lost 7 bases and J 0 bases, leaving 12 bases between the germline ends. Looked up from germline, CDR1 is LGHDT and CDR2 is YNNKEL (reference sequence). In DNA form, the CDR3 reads TGTGCCAGCATGGGTCTAGGCATGAACACTGAAGCTTTCTTT. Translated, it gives CASMGLGMNTEAFF.